A selection of T cell receptor beta chains follows, all from one sample in a study of blood T cell repertoires in COVID-19. Here immunoSEQ multiplex PCR was the method, and the copy in TCRdb shows in-frame clones only, minus some. In the table there are 65,000 to 90,000 clones, around 90% of which are singletons. Specimen: peripheral blood. These receptors came from a human donor in a cohort sampled during active COVID-19. The CDR3 runs from the conserved cysteine through the conserved F or W. A D gene is named only where the DNA matches it firmly. Expanded clones get a size class; other rows say once, few or many, or leave the size out.

TRBJ1-3,TRBV19,TRBD1,13,-,CATQQGTGNTIYF,TGTGCCACCCAACAGGGGACTGGAAACACCATATATTTT
TRBJ2-7,TRBV3-1/TRBV3-2,TRBD1,19,-,CASSHEPGQVQRAAYEQYF,TGTGCCAGCAGCCATGAACCGGGACAGGTCCAGAGGGCAGCCTACGAGCAGTACTTC
TRBJ2-5,TRBV2,TRBD2,15,-,CASRERGIAQETQYF,TGTGCCAGCAGGGAGCGGGGGATAGCCCAAGAGACCCAGTACTTC
TRBJ2-7,TRBV19,-,14,-,CASSILADPYEQYF,TGTGCCAGTAGTATATTAGCGGACCCTTACGAGCAGTACTTC
TRBJ2-6,TRBV18,-,15,-,CASSRQDSGANVLTF,TGTGCCAGCTCGCGACAAGACTCTGGGGCCAACGTCCTGACTTTC
TRBJ1-2,TRBV7-8,-,12,-,CASSYQGTGYTF,TGTGCCAGCAGCTACCAGGGTACGGGCTACACCTTC
TRBJ1-6,TRBV2,-,14,-,CASSEGLYNSPLHF,TGTGCCAGCAGTGAAGGACTTTATAATTCACCCCTCCACTTT
TRBJ1-2,TRBV18,TRBD1,15,-,CASSPQGQGGYGYTF,TGTGCCAGCTCACCACAAGGACAGGGGGGCTATGGCTACACCTTC
TRBJ2-7,TRBV18,TRBD1,15,few,CASSPPGTAPYEQYF,TGTGCCAGCTCACCACCGGGGACAGCCCCCTACGAGCAGTACTTC
TRBJ1-2,TRBV5-6,-,15,many,CASSPSTSGERSYTF,TGTGCCAGCAGCCCCTCAACGTCCGGGGAGCGTAGCTACACCTTC